This T cell receptor (beta chain) was documented in a study of cytomegalovirus exposure and HLA in healthy donors (dated by TCRdb to 2015 to 2018). With regard to the full study: An earlier analysis of 587 of the donors reported 276 Gb of sequence data and approximately 120 million unique TCR beta sequences obtained from around 190 million T cells. The genetic ancestry cluster associated with self-reported Caucasian donors included roughly 84% of the 398 genotyped donors. Typing coverage differed by locus: A, B, C, DRB1 and DQB1 were typed in roughly 620-630 donors, DQA1 in 522, DPA1 in some 600, and DPB1 in 472. Roughly 310 gigabases of sequencing data and some 85 million unique TCR sequences were included in an early release covering over 600 HLA-typed donors. A later genetic analysis used genome-wide SNP genotypes for about 65% of the 666 donors, treating that subset as a discovery cohort. Besides the first cohort of roughly 640 subjects, a separate validation cohort made up of 95 to 150 different subjects was used. Both class I and class II loci were covered by HLA typing, at four-digit resolution. All discovery cohort repertoires had been generated using a single sequencing platform. Alongside the repertoire data, information on donor age, sex, ethnicity and CMV serostatus was compiled. The study aimed to test whether cataloging public T cell receptors could reveal signatures of past pathogen exposure. In an earlier analysis of 550 to 700 of the donors, high-throughput TCR beta sequencing was used to judge whether each TCR beta V gene segment behaved as functional or pseudogenic. The study combined high-throughput TCR immunosequencing, statistical association of individual TCRs with disease status, and machine learning to predict cytomegalovirus infection status. Across about 370 genotyped donors of the cohort, an average of about 220,000 unique TCR beta nucleotide sequences per donor were sequenced, and approximately 17% of those sequences were non-productive. A later analysis re-examined previously published TCR beta repertoires from hundreds of donors and added high-resolution HLA genotyping to investigate patterns of TCR occurrence. In the later analysis, no new phenotypic data were used to find candidate immune exposures; instead, reliance was placed on TCR beta sequences and their occurrence across donors. Using immunosequencing, the study profiled T cell repertoires from 500 to 800 subjects and related those repertoires to cytomegalovirus serostatus. Five DR-DQ haplotypes were handled as single units for association and clustering, since linkage in the cohort was strong. General conclusions and limits of the study: Several of the top co-occurrence clusters appeared to be linked to parvovirus B19, influenza, CMV and Epstein-Barr virus, according to a later analysis. Roughly uniform sequencing depth across donors was assumed in presence/absence analyses, although this assumption may not hold. A later analysis associated 17,000 or so TCR beta sequences with specific HLA alleles at a false discovery rate of 0.05. The authors suggested that the approach could potentially be extended to other disease states and immunological phenotypes. In a later genetic analysis, fewer N-insertions in productive TCRs were reported among donors in an Asian-associated ancestry cluster than the approximately 710-donor mean. A further reported finding was that TCR beta sequences accurately predicted the HLA-A and HLA-B alleles for most subjects in the first cohort. Because some donors lacked HLA typing at each locus, the association tests relied only on the typed subset. In the study, around 150 TCR beta chains were listed as associated with cytomegalovirus. An association between a missense DCLRE1C variant and V-gene and J-gene trimming of TCR beta chains was found in a later genetic analysis and replicated in an independent cohort. A cluster of highly shared sequence variants was judged likely to be a technical artifact of the sequencing pipeline. While some public TCRs were present in many individuals, most TCR sequences turned up only very rarely across donors. According to a later analysis, most CMV-associated TCR beta chains appeared to be HLA-restricted, and the HLA associations seemed to be driven largely by CMV exposure. The only immune exposure information available for the cohort was CMV serostatus. Only TCR beta chains were sequenced in this cohort, and the absence of alpha or paired-chain data limited detectable features. Broadly in line with IMGT annotations, most TCR beta V segments showed up in productive rearrangements about 87% or about 30% of the time in an earlier analysis of some 590 of the donors. Assigning TCR associations to individual alleles was difficult when HLA alleles, especially DR and DQ, strongly co-occurred. Correlated functional status among segregating V segments might be attributable to linkage disequilibrium, but an unknown experimental factor could not be ruled out. In vitro tests confirmed that a few of the cytomegalovirus-associated TCR beta chains recognize cytomegalovirus antigens. Because the 87-base-pair reads could not distinguish some IMGT-functional V segments, including TRBV6-2 and TRBV6-3, those segments were excluded. In a later analysis, HLA-associated TCR beta chains were found to be more clonally expanded and to have lower generation probabilities than equally common non-associated chains. The earlier analysis of a few hundred of the donors excluded roughly 17 rarely observed V segments, including chromosome 9 orphons, because counts were too low. A later analysis found that TCR association rates varied across HLA loci, with DRB1 alleles showing the most associated TCRs and HLA-C alleles the fewest. The classifier was reported to diagnose cytomegalovirus status with high specificity and sensitivity in both the original cohort and the validation cohort.

Receptor amplification or capture employed the immunoSEQ multiplex PCR assay. The multiplex PCR relied on a mix of 60 forward primers for TCR Vbeta segments and 13 reverse primers for TCR Jbeta segments. A multiplex PCR assay on genomic DNA amplified the CDR3 region of rearranged TCR beta genes. On the Illumina HiSeq System, the amplified TCR beta libraries were sequenced as 87-base-pair reads. As for the authors' bioinformatics: A later analysis tallied 75 million to 95 million unique TCR beta chains across the 666 repertoires, and around 12 million of those chains were shared by two or more donors. A nearest-neighbor algorithm error-corrected the raw reads and collapsed the reads into unique sequences, merging closely related sequences to remove PCR and sequencing errors. Alignment of CDR3 sequences to IMGT reference sequences was used to assign V, D and J gene segments. For a sequence to be retained, a match of at least six nucleotides was required to both a V gene segment and a J gene segment. A rearrangement counted as productive if the CDR3 had no stop codons and remained in frame with V and J, and every other rearrangement counted as non-productive. Following IMGT convention, CDR3 was defined as the stretch from the second conserved V-encoded cysteine to the conserved J-encoded phenylalanine. Sequences without an unambiguous match to a single V gene segment were excluded from the earlier analysis of over 500 of the donors. An earlier analysis of 500 to 700 of the donors classified V segments as functional when productive rearrangements were above 56.7% and as segregating when the standard deviation between donors was above 5%. A statistical classification framework was developed to diagnose cytomegalovirus status using the catalog of TCR beta chain sequences. In a later analysis, TCR nucleotide sequences were compared against IMGT/GENE-DB human TR gene sequences so that V and J genes could be assigned. The TCRdist pipeline was used in a later analysis to assign CDR3 sequences and most-parsimonious VDJ recombination scenarios. In a later analysis, each TCR beta chain was defined by its CDR3 amino acid sequence together with its V-gene family, and reads lacking a unique V-gene family were excluded. A later analysis removed several hundred highly shared, low-generation-probability nucleotide sequences to deal with suspected cross-contamination and a sequencing artifact. For each public chain, a later analysis derived a clonal expansion index from normalized ranks of inferred template counts within each repertoire. Generation probabilities in a later analysis came from a VDJ recombination model fitted to out-of-frame rearrangements, and those results were checked against IGoR. In a later analysis, hypergeometric tests were used to score TCR-TCR, TCR-HLA and TCR-CMV co-occurrence, with a repertoire-size bias correction applied to TCR pairs. False discovery rates were estimated in a later analysis by permuting HLA or CMV assignments 20 times. A later analysis grouped co-occurring TCRs with DBSCAN, adding TCRdist sequence similarity when clustering within HLA-allele-positive subsets. Repertoires with fewer than 30,000 or more than 120,000 public chains were left out of co-occurrence clustering, as were several repertoires with anomalous nucleotide sharing. Entries here come from immuneACCESS through TCRdb and include only in-frame sequences with V and J called. Some clones fail to appear in such tables; in the studies checked, an unresolved V gene covers under half of the shortfall, and the cause of the remainder is unknown. D and trimming were read from the DNA, whereas the V and J calls and clone size are those reported in that table. This sample gives about 82,000 clones in total; about 78% of them show up just once. 2.5% to 4% of the sample comes from the top ten.

Note on this clone: What antigen it recognizes has not been identified. No base qualities exist here, and no much larger clone lies one base off it.

V is trimmed back by 2 bases and J by 8 bases, and the junction contains 17 bases that no gene match accounts for. The CDR3, from cysteine to phenylalanine, totals 18 residues. CDR3 DNA only is kept here, 54 bases in frame from base 1. The germline V gene encodes CDR1 MNHNS and CDR2 SASEGT. In total, about 650 healthy bone marrow donors made up the cohort. All cohort members were sampled while nominally healthy, although unrecorded immune exposures were likely present. The donor tested CMV seronegative, placing the donor among the 352 seronegative members of the cohort. A peripheral blood sample was collected from each donor, and TCR beta sequencing was performed on peripheral blood mononuclear cells. The Qiagen DNeasy Blood Extraction Kit was used to extract genomic DNA from the blood cell samples.

Sample: PBMCs. Recombination linked TRBV6-1 to TRBJ1-4; TRBD1 fits 7 bases in the junction. The source is a man between 50 and 59 years old in good health and CMV-seronegative. Here the CDR3 is given as CASSERGTAGGLGEKLFF. The sequenced DNA: TGTGCCAGCAGTGAAAGGGGGACAGCGGGGGGGTTAGGGGAAAAACTGTTTTTT.